This T cell receptor beta chain comes out of a study of shared T cell receptors in the human thymus. Produced via immunoSEQ multiplex PCR; TCRdb's table is partial and in-frame only. Among 600,000 or so clones listed, around 87% were seen once. The CDR3 covers 20 residues. The germline gives CDR1 SQVTM, CDR2 ANQGSEA. V dropped 0 bases and J dropped 2; count of bases not matched to a gene: 19. These data also featured in a second study, about human thymus T cells. That investigation notes: Corrective surgery for congenital heart defects was being performed on the healthy Finnish infants who were the donors. Resections removed during corrective heart surgery provided the thymus tissue used. There appeared to be biased usage of V and J genes in thymic and blood repertoires. Related work showed strongly overlapping thymic repertoires across unrelated individuals.

The chain joins TRBV29-1 to TRBJ2-1; 7 bases are shared with TRBD2. The sequence derives from a boy in the first two years of life with a congenital heart defect. Sequencing used thymocytes. Here the CDR3 DNA reads TGCAGCGTTGAAGAATCCCCACCGTTGGTTGGCGGGAGTACCTACAATGAGCAGTTCTTC. Amino acids: CSVEESPPLVGGSTYNEQFF.